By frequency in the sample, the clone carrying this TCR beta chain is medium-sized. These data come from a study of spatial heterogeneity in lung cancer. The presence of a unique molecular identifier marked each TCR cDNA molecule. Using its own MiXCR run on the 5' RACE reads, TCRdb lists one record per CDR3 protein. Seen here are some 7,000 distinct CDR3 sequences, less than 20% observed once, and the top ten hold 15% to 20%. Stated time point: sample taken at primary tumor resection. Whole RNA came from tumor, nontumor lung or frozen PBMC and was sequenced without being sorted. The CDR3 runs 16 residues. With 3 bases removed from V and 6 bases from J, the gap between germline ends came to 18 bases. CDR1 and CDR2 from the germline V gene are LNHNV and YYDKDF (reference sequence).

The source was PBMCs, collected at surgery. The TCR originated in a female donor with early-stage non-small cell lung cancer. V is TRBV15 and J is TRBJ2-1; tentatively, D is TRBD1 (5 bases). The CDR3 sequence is CATSSEIEWGSNEQFF. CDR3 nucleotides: TGTGCCACCAGCAGTGAGATCGAGTGGGGCAGCAATGAGCAGTTCTTC.